This T cell receptor beta chain was obtained from a study of beta chain features in type 1 diabetes (dated by TCRdb to about 2018). Regarding the complete study: Mean age, gender distribution, total cell number and subset yield were not different between patients and healthy donors. Whereas all 30 or so donors provided naive and central memory subsets, regulatory and stem cell-like memory subsets were isolated from just 8 patients and about 8 healthy donors. The study compared TCRB repertoires of sorted circulating CD4+ T cell subsets between recently diagnosed type 1 diabetes patients and matched healthy donors. A total of roughly 100,000,000 sorted cells were examined across all samples, and the number of cells per subset was strongly correlated with RNA yield.

A single peripheral blood draw of about 116 mL on average was collected from each donor into heparinised tubes. Naive, central memory, regulatory and stem cell-like memory CD4+ T cells were sorted on a BD FACSAria II using a panel including CD45RO, CCR7, CD25, CD127, CD95 and CD27. All sorted populations exceeded 95% purity. PBMCs were isolated right away by Lymphoprep density gradient centrifugation and were stained directly, without culture. So that batch effects would be minimized, each experiment stained and sorted samples in pairs, pairing one healthy donor with one patient. This clone has a handful of counts. Its antigen is currently not known. The input lacks base qualities; no much larger clone sits a single base away. Broad study findings and their caveats: Naive, central memory and regulatory TCRB repertoires appeared more similar among patients than among healthy donors. At VDJ recombination sites, type 1 diabetes patients had fewer insertions and more deleted nucleotides, which implies abnormalities in thymic rearrangement. Type 1 diabetes patients showed a moderate but significant shortening of TCRB CDR3 length in all four CD4+ subsets. Shorter templates might be favored by PCR, yet because patient and control samples were amplified and corrected together, any such skew would affect both groups equally. Because cDNA was sequenced instead of genomic DNA, activated cells with high expression could be over-represented, although the groups did not differ in activation or CD3 levels. HLA sub-analyses involved small numbers of individuals, so any influence of HLA type on TCRB rearrangement remained unresolved.

The entire amount of isolated RNA was reverse transcribed using the High Capacity cDNA Reverse Transcription Kit, so the sequenced TCRB transcripts were expressed ones. Deep immunoSEQ sequencing was performed on naive, central memory and regulatory T cell samples, with an average of roughly 3.6 million total reads per sample. Sorted cells were lysed in RLT buffer and RNA was extracted with DNase-treated RNeasy Micro or Mini kits, depending on cell number. Each cell subset was processed on its own to prevent cross-contamination, while patient and healthy donor samples were processed together. The immunoSEQ multiplex PCR was used to amplify TCRB sequences from cDNA, generating 87-bp fragments that spanned the CDR3 region. Sequencing of the amplicons was done on the Illumina HiSeq platform. The published analysis was carried out like this. Synthetic template baselines were used to correct PCR bias computationally, reads within Hamming distance 2 were collapsed, and singletons that could not be merged were discarded. Reads were aligned to IMGT to assign V, D and J genes, CDR3 length, and insertions or deletions at six rearrangement sites. Within each subset, clonotype counts were normalized to sorted cell number, after which true diversity and Gini coefficients were computed with the tcR R package. Repertoire sharing was quantified using the overlap coefficient calculated on TCRB nucleotide sequences. Out-of-frame TCRB sequences from naive cells were analyzed to stand in for the pre-selection repertoire. Not all clones reach the TCRdb copy of this immuneACCESS table, which keeps in-frame sequences only. Checked studies attribute under half of the gap to unresolved V genes and leave the rest unexplained. That table is the source of V, J and clone size, and D and trimming were worked out from the DNA. In this sample the table shows over 120,000 clones, about 10% of which occur a single time. The leading ten clones occupy roughly 1.4% of the sample.

The CDR3 runs 14 amino acids, cysteine and phenylalanine included. The retained sequence is limited to the CDR3, 42 bases, with the frame set at the first base. The CDR1 and CDR2 encoded by the germline V gene are SGHTA and FQGTGA. Trimmed from V: 5 bases; trimmed from J: 0 bases; junction bases lacking a gene match: 1. The TCR originated in a man between 18 and 29 years old in good health. The source material was naive CD4+ T cells from blood. The cell subset or site label for this specimen denotes: true naive CD4+ T cells. The sequence is built from TRBV7-3 and TRBJ2-1; 7 middle bases align to TRBD2. The DNA sequence reads TGTGCCAGCAGCGGGGGGGGCTCCTACAATGAGCAGTTCTTC. Translated, it reads CASSGGGSYNEQFF. Joined to the reference TRBV7-3 and TRBJ2-1 proteins, this CDR3 gives the full variable domain: GAGVSQTPSNKVTEKGKYVELRCDPISGHTALYWYRQSLGQGPEFLIYFQGTGAADDSGLPNDRFFAVRPEGSVSTLKIQRTERGDSAVYLCASSGGGSYNEQFFGPGTRLTVL.